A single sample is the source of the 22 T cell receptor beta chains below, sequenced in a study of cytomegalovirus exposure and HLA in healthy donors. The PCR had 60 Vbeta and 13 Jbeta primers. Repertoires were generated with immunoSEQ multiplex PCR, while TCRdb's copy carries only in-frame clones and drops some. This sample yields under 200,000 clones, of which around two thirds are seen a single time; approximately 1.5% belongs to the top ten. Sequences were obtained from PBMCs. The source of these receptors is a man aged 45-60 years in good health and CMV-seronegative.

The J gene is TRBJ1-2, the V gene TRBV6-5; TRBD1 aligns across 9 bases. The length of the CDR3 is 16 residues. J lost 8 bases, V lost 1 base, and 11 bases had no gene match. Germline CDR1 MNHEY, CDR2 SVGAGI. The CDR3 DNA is TGTGCCAGCAGTTACTTCTCGAGGACAGGGGATTTCGGCTACACCTTC. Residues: CASSYFSRTGDFGYTF.

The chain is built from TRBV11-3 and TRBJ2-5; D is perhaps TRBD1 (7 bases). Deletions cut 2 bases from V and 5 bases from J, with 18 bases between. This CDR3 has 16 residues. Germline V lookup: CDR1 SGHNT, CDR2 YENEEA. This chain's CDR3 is CASSLSGGGGQETQYF. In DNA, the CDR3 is TGTGCCAGCAGCTTAAGTGGAGGGGGCGGGCAGGAGACCCAGTACTTC.

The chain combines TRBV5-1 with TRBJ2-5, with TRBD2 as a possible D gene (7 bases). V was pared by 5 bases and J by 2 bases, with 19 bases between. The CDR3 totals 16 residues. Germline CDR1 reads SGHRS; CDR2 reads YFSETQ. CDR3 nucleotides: TGCGCCAGCAGGGAGGTGGGGCGGGGGCTGCAAGAGACCCAGTACTTC. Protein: CASREVGRGLQETQYF.

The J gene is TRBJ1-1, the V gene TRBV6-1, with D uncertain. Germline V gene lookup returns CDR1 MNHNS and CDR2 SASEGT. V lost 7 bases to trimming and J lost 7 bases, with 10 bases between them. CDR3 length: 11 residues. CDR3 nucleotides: TGTGCCAGCATCGAGCGTTTTGAAGCTTTCTTT. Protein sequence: CASIERFEAFF.

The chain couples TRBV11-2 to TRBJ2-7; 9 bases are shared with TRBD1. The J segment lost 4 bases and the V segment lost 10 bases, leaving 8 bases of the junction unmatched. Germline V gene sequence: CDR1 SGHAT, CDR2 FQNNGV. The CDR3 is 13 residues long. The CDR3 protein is CATRQGVRYEQYF. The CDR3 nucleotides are TGTGCCACCAGACAGGGGGTTAGGTACGAGCAGTACTTC.

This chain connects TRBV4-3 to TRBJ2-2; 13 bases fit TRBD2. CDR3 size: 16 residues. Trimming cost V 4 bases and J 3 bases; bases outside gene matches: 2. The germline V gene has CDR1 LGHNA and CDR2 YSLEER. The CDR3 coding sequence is TGCGCCAGCAGCCCGGGACTAGCGGGGTACACCGGGGAGCTGTTTTTT. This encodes CASSPGLAGYTGELFF.

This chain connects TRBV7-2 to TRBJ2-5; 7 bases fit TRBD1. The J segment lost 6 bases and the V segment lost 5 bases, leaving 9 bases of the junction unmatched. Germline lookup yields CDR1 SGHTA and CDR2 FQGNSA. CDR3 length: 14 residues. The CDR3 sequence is CASSPQGSGKTQYF. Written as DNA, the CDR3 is TGTGCCAGCAGCCCACAGGGGTCGGGAAAGACCCAGTACTTC.

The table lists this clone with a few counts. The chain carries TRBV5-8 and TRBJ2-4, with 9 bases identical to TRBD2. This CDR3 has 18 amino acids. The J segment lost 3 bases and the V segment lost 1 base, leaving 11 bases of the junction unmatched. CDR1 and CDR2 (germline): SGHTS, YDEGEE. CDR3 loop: CASSLLPSGGIDKNIQYF. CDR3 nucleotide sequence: TGTGCCAGCAGCTTGTTGCCCAGCGGGGGGATCGACAAAAACATTCAGTACTTC.

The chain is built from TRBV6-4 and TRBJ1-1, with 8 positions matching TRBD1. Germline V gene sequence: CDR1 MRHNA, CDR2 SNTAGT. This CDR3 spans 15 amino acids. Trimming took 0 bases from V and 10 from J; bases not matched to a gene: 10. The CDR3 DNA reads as TGTGCCAGCAGTGACTCGATTGGTCAGGGGGCCAGAGCTTTCTTT. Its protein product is CASSDSIGQGARAFF.

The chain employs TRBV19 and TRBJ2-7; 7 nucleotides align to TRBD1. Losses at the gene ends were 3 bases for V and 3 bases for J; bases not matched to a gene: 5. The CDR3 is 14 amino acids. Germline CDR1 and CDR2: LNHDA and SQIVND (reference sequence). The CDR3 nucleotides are TGTGCCAGTAGTATTGGGGGACAGCTCTACGAGCAGTACTTC. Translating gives CASSIGGQLYEQYF.

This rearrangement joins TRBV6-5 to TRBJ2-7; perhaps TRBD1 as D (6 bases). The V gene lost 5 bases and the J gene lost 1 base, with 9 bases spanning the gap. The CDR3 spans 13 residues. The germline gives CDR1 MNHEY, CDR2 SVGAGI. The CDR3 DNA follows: TGTGCCAGCAGTCCGGACAGATCCTACGAGCAGTACTTC. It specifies CASSPDRSYEQYF.

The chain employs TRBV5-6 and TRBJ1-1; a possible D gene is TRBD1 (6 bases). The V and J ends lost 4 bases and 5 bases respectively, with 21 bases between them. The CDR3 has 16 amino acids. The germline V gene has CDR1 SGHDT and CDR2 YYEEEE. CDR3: CASSPQAGESGTEAFF. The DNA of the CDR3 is TGTGCCAGCAGCCCCCAAGCAGGGGAAAGTGGGACTGAAGCTTTCTTT. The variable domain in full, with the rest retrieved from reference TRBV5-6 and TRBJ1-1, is DAGVTQSPTHLIKTRGQQVTLRCSPKSGHDTVSWYQQALGQGPQFIFQYYEEEERQRGNFPDRFSGHQFPNYSSELNVNALLLGDSALYLCASSPQAGESGTEAFFGQGTRLTVV.

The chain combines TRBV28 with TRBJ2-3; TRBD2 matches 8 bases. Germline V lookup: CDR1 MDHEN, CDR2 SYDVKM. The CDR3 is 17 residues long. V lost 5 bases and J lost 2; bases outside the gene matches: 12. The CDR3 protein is CASSPLEEREYTDTQYF. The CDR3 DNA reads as TGTGCCAGCAGTCCCTTAGAGGAGCGGGAGTACACAGATACGCAGTATTTT.

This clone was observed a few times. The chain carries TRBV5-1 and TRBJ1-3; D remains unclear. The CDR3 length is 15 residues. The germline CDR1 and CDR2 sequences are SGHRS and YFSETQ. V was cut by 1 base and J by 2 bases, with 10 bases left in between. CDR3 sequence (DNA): TGCGCCAGCAGCTTGCCTGAGAGTGCTGGAAACACCATATATTTT. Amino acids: CASSLPESAGNTIYF.

The CDR3 DNA reads as TGTGCCAGCAGCCGCCAGGGGGCTAGGTATGGCTACACCTTC. The encoded protein is CASSRQGARYGYTF. The V gene is TRBV6-5, the J gene TRBJ1-2; 8 bases line up with TRBD1. Germline V lookup: CDR1 MNHEY, CDR2 SVGAGI. The length of the CDR3 is 14 residues. With V trimmed by 6 bases and J by 5 bases, 8 bases remained unmatched.

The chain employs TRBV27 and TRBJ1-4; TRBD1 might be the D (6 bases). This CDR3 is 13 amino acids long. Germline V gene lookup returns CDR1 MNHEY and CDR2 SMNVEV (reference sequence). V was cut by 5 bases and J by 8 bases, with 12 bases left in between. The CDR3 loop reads CASSAGTPEKLFF. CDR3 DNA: TGTGCCAGCAGTGCCGGGACACCAGAAAAACTGTTTTTT.

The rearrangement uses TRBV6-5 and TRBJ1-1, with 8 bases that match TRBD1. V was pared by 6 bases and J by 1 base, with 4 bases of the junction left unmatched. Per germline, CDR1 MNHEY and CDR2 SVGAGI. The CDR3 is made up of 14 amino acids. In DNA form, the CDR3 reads TGTGCCAGCAGCCTCGGACAGGGGAACACTGAAGCTTTCTTT. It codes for CASSLGQGNTEAFF.

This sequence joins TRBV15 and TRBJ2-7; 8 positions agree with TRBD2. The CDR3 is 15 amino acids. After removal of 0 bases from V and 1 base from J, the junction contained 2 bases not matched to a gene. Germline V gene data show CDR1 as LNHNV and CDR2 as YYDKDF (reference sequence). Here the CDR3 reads CATSRDSGGSYEQYF. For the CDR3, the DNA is TGTGCCACCAGCAGAGATTCGGGGGGGTCCTACGAGCAGTACTTC.

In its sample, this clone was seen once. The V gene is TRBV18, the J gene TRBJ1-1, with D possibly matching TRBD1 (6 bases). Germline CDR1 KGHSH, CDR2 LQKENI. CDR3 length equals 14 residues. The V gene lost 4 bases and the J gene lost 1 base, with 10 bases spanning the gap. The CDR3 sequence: CASSRTEGNTEAFF. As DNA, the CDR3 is TGTGCCAGCTCACGGACAGAGGGGAACACTGAAGCTTTCTTT.

CDR3 in amino acids: CASSPGGRITEAFF. CDR3 coding DNA: TGTGCCAGCAGTCCAGGGGGGCGGATCACTGAAGCTTTCTTT. The rearrangement joins TRBV6-6 to TRBJ1-1; 7 bases are a match to TRBD1. Germline V CDR1 and CDR2: MNHNY, SVGAGI (reference sequence). The CDR3 spans 14 residues. The junction had 7 bases not matched to a gene; V was cut back by 5 bases and J by 4 bases.

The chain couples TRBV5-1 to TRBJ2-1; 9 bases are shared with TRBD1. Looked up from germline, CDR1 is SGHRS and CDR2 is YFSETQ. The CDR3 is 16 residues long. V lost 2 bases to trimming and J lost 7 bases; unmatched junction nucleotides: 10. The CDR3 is CASSLNSGTGRNEQFF. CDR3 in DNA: TGCGCCAGCAGCTTAAACTCCGGGACAGGGAGGAATGAGCAGTTCTTC.

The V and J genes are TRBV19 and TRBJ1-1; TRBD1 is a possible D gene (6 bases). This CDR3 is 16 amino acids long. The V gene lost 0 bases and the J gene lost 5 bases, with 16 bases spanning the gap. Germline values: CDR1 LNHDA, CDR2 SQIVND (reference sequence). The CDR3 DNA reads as TGTGCCAGTAGTATAGATCCTAGGGGGGGAGGAACTGAAGCTTTCTTT. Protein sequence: CASSIDPRGGGTEAFF.